This TCR beta chain is drawn from a study of shared clonotypes between healthy human individuals. General observations from the study: Investigators collected only blood, and repertoires in tissues likely differ. Estimated richness was generally greater in naive than memory subsets. Only a few donors were included, so the genetic and exposure-history diversity represented was limited.

As for this clone: What it recognizes is unknown.

The deep-level immunoSEQ assay was used. Clones were sequenced by immunoSEQ multiplex PCR, and TCRdb holds only the in-frame ones, with some missing. This table holds some 630,000 clones, more than 70% found once. The germline CDR1 and CDR2 sequences are MGHDK and SYGVNS. Unmatched junction bases numbered 10, after V lost 4 bases and J lost 0 bases. The CDR3 spans 18 residues. The chain uses TRBV25-1 and TRBJ2-5, with 11 bases identical to TRBD2. The sequence was collected from a woman in her 30s in good health. The sequencing input was memory CD4+ T cells sorted from blood. The subset was: CD45RA-negative fraction. In DNA form, the CDR3 reads TGTGCCAGCAGTGGATCGGGACTAGCGGTTTGGGACCAAGAGACCCAGTACTTC. Protein: CASSGSGLAVWDQETQYF.